These T cell receptor beta chains were read from a single sample in a study of PD-1 blockade in classical Hodgkin lymphoma. Profiled with immunoSEQ multiplex PCR; TCRdb holds only in-frame clones, not every one. Of approximately 20,000 clones in the sample, roughly 94% were seen once. Material: peripheral blood mononuclear cells (PBMCs). The receptors were sampled from a human donor with classical Hodgkin lymphoma. The CDR3 runs from the conserved cysteine through the conserved F or W. D genes are given only for firm matches. Size tells how often a clone was seen (once, few, many) or the class of an expanded clone, and some rows leave it out.

clone_size,d_call,j_call,v_call,cdr3_length,cdr3_aa,cdr3_nt
.,.,TRBJ1-1,TRBV4-3,13,CASSPRGYTEAFF,TGCGCCAGCAGCCCCCGGGGCTACACTGAAGCTTTCTTT
.,.,TRBJ1-2,TRBV2,13,CASSRDTVYGYTF,TGTGCCAGCAGCCGGGACACGGTATATGGCTACACCTTC
.,TRBD1,TRBJ1-2,TRBV5-4,15,CASSSVPGQGYGYTF,TGTGCCAGCAGCTCCGTCCCGGGACAGGGCTATGGCTACACCTTC
.,.,TRBJ1-1,TRBV6-1,14,CASRGPPRSTEAFF,TGTGCCAGCAGGGGACCACCTCGGAGCACTGAAGCTTTCTTT
once,.,TRBJ1-5,TRBV4-1,15,CASSQDSWSNQPQHF,TGCGCCAGCAGCCAAGATAGTTGGAGCAATCAGCCCCAGCATTTT
.,.,TRBJ2-7,TRBV29-1,13,CSVVPRDSYEQYF,TGCAGCGTTGTCCCCAGGGATTCTTACGAGCAGTACTTC
.,TRBD2,TRBJ2-1,TRBV19,15,CASTMTSGGHNEQFF,TGTGCCAGTACTATGACTAGCGGGGGTCACAATGAGCAGTTCTTC
.,.,TRBJ2-1,TRBV9,12,CASSLSWNEQFF,TGTGCCAGCAGCCTAAGTTGGAATGAGCAGTTCTTC
.,.,TRBJ1-1,TRBV5-5,17,CASSTPGAWGMNTEAFF,TGTGCCAGCAGCACGCCGGGAGCGTGGGGGATGAACACTGAAGCTTTCTTT
.,.,TRBJ1-2,TRBV9,11,CASSAGTGYTF,TGTGCCAGCAGCGCAGGGACCGGCTACACCTTC
.,TRBD1,TRBJ2-7,TRBV5-1,16,CASSLGWDRVTGEQYF,TGCGCCAGCAGCTTGGGTTGGGACAGGGTGACAGGCGAGCAGTACTTC
.,.,TRBJ1-1,TRBV6-5,11,CASIGHTEAFF,TGTGCCAGCATTGGGCACACTGAAGCTTTCTTT
.,TRBD1,TRBJ1-1,TRBV7-2,17,CASSLAPGQEMNTEAFF,TGTGCCAGCAGCTTAGCGCCGGGACAGGAAATGAACACTGAAGCTTTCTTT
.,.,TRBJ1-2,TRBV11-2,16,CASSSIWGNRNYGYTF,TGTGCCAGCAGCTCCATCTGGGGGAACCGTAACTATGGCTACACCTTC
.,TRBD1,TRBJ2-5,TRBV2,12,CATWTGQETQYF,TGTGCCACCTGGACAGGGCAAGAGACCCAGTACTTC
once,TRBD2,TRBJ2-7,TRBV19,15,CASSITTSPGYEQYF,TGTGCCAGTAGTATTACGACTAGCCCAGGCTACGAGCAGTACTTC
.,.,TRBJ2-3,TRBV7-8,15,CASSLRRFPRDTQYF,TGTGCCAGCAGCTTAAGGAGGTTCCCCCGTGATACGCAGTATTTT
.,.,TRBJ1-6,TRBV6-5,14,CASSYSQGRSPLHF,TGTGCCAGCAGTTACTCGCAGGGGCGGTCACCCCTCCACTTT
.,TRBD1,TRBJ2-1,TRBV6-1,16,CASSDGQGKAYNEQFF,TGTGCCAGCAGTGACGGACAGGGGAAGGCCTACAATGAGCAGTTCTTC
.,.,TRBJ2-5,TRBV6-1,11,CASSEEETQYF,TGTGCCAGCAGTGAAGAAGAGACCCAGTACTTC
.,TRBD1,TRBJ1-4,TRBV2,18,CASRTGTGIGATNEKLFF,TGTGCCAGCAGGACCGGGACAGGGATAGGAGCAACTAATGAAAAACTGTTTTTT
.,.,TRBJ2-3,TRBV7-2,13,CASSLAGEWTQYF,TGTGCCAGCAGCTTAGCCGGAGAGTGGACGCAGTATTTT
.,TRBD1,TRBJ1-1,TRBV5-1,15,CASSTPGGELGEAFF,TGCGCCAGCAGCACTCCAGGGGGCGAGCTAGGTGAAGCTTTCTTT
once,.,TRBJ2-7,TRBV4-1,15,CASSQAGKEGYEQYF,TGCGCCAGCAGCCAAGCAGGTAAAGAGGGCTACGAGCAGTACTTC
.,.,TRBJ2-7,TRBV7-8,15,CASSLSGVEAYEQYF,TGTGCCAGCAGCTTATCCGGGGTTGAGGCCTACGAGCAGTACTTC
.,.,TRBJ1-2,TRBV6-6,15,CASSQSPEGGYGYTF,TGTGCCAGCAGTCAATCCCCCGAGGGGGGCTATGGCTACACCTTC
.,.,TRBJ1-4,TRBV5-3,16,CARSLRGGETGEKLFF,TGTGCCAGAAGCTTGAGGGGAGGGGAAACGGGTGAAAAACTGTTTTTT
.,.,TRBJ2-5,TRBV18,13,CASTEGRKETQYF,TGTGCCAGCACCGAAGGACGGAAAGAGACCCAGTACTTC
.,TRBD2,TRBJ2-1,TRBV4-1,16,CASSQGTSDTNNEQFF,TGCGCCAGCAGCCAAGGGACTAGCGATACCAACAATGAGCAGTTCTTC
.,.,TRBJ1-4,TRBV10-1,16,CASSTTRDPTNEKLFF,TGCGCCAGCAGCACGACAAGGGATCCAACTAATGAAAAACTGTTTTTT
.,.,TRBJ1-5,TRBV28,13,CASRLQGPQPQHF,TGTGCCAGCAGGCTACAGGGACCTCAGCCCCAGCATTTT